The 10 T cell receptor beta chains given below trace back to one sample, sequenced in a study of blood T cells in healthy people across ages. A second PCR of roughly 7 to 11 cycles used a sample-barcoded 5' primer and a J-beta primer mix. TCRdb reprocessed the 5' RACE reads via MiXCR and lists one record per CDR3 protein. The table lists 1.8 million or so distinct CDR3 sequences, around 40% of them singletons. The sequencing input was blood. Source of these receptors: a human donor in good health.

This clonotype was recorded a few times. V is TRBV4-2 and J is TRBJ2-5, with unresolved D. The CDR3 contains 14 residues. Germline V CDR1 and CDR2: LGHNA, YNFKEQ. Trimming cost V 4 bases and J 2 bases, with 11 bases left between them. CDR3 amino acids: CASSRGPSQETQYF. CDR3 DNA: TGTGCCAGCAGCCGAGGACCGTCACAAGAGACCCAGTACTTC.

The CDR3: CATESGQGNTEAFF. The DNA of the CDR3 is TGTGCCACGGAATCTGGACAGGGGAACACTGAAGCTTTCTTT. The chain recombines TRBV6-1 with TRBJ1-1; 8 positions match TRBD1. The CDR3 runs to 14 residues. The V and J ends lost 10 bases and 1 base, in that order; junction bases with no gene match: 8. Germline V gene sequence: CDR1 MNHNS, CDR2 SASEGT.

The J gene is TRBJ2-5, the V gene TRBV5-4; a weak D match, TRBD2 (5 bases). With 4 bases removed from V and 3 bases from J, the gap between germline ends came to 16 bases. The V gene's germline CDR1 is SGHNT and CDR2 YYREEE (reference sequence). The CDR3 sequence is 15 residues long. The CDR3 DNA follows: TGTGCCAGCAGCCCTGACATTGGGAGAGAAGAGACCCAGTACTTC. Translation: CASSPDIGREETQYF.

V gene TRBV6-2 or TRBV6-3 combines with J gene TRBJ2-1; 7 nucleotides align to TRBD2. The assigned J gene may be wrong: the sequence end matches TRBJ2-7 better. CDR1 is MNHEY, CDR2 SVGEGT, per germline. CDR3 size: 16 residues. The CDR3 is CASSYGWNWDYNEQYF. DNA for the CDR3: TGTGCCAGCAGTTACGGCTGGAACTGGGACTACAATGAGCAGTACTTC.

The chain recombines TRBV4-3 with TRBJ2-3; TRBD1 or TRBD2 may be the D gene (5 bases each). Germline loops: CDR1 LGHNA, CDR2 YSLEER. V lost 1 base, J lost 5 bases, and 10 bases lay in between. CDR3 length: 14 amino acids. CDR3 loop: CASSQGGLLDTQYF. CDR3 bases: TGCGCCAGCAGCCAAGGGGGGTTACTAGATACGCAGTATTTT.

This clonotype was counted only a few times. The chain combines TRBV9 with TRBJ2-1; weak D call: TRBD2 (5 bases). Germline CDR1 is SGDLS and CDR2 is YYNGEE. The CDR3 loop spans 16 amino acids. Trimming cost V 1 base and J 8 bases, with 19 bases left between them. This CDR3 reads CASSVRSGPKPDEQFF. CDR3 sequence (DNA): TGTGCCAGCAGCGTACGCAGCGGACCGAAACCCGATGAGCAGTTCTTC.

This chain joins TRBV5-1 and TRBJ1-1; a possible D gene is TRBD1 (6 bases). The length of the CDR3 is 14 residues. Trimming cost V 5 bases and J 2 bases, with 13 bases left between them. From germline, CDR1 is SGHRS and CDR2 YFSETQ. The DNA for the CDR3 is TGCGCCAGCAGGTTCGTGGGGGCTAACACTGAAGCTTTCTTT. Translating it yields CASRFVGANTEAFF.

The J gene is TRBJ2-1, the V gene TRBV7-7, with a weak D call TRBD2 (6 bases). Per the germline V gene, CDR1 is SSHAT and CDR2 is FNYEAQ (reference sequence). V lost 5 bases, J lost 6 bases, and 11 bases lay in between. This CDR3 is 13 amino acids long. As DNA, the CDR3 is TGTGCCAGCAGCCGGGGACTCCTCAATGAGCAGTTCTTC. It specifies CASSRGLLNEQFF.

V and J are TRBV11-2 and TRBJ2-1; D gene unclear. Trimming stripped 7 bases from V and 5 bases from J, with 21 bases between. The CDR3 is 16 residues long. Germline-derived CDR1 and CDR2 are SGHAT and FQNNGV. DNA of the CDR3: TGTGCCAGCACCCTATATGCGTTACCCAGTGACAATGAGCAGTTCTTC. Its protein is CASTLYALPSDNEQFF.

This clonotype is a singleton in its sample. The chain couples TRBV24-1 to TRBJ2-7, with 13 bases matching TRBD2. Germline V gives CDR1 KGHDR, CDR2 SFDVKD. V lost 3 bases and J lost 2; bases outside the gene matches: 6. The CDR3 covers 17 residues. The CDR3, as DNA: TGTGCCACCAGTGATGGGACTAGCGGGGCCCACACCTACGAGCAGTACTTC. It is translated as CATSDGTSGAHTYEQYF.